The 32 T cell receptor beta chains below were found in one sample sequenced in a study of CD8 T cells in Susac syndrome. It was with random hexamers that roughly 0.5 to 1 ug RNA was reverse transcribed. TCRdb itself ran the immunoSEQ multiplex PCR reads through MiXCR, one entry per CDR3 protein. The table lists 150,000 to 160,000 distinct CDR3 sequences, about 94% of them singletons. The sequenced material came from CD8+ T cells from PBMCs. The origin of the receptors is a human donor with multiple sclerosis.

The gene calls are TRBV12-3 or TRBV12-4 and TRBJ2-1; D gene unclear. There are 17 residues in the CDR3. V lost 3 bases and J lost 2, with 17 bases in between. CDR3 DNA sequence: TGTGCCAGCAGTTTCTCACCTAACACCAGACCCTACAATGAGCAGTTCTTC. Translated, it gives CASSFSPNTRPYNEQFF.

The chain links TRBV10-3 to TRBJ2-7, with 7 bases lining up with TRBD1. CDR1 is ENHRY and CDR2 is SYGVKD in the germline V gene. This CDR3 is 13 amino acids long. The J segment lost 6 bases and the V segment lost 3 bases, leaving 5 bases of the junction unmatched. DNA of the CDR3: TGTGCCATCAGTGACAAGGGGGCGGGCGAGCAGTACTTC. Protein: CAISDKGAGEQYF.

CDR3 loop: CASSRRQGRHEQYF. CDR3 DNA sequence: TGTGCCAGCAGCCGGCGACAGGGGAGGCACGAGCAGTACTTC. The gene calls are TRBV13 and TRBJ2-7; TRBD1 aligns across 8 bases. CDR1 is PRHDT, CDR2 FYEKMQ, per germline (reference sequence). With V trimmed by 5 bases and J by 5 bases, 8 bases remained unmatched. The CDR3 totals 14 residues.

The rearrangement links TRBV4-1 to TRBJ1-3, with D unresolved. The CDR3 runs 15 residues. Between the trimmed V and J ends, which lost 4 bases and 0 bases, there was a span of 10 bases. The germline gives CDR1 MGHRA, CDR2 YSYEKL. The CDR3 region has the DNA TGCGCCAGCAGCCCTGACGGACCCTCTGGAAACACCATATATTTT. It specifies CASSPDGPSGNTIYF.

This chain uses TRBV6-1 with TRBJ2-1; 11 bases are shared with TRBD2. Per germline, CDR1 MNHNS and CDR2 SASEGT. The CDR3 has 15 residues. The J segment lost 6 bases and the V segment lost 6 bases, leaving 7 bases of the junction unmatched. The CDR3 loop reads CASSPPSGGTNEQFF. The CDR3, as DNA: TGTGCCAGCAGCCCGCCTAGCGGGGGGACCAATGAGCAGTTCTTC.

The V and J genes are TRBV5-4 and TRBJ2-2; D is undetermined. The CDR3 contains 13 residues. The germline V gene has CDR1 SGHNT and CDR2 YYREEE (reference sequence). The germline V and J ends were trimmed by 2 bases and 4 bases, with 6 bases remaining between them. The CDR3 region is CASSFTVTGELFF. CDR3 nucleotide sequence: TGTGCCAGCAGCTTTACGGTCACCGGGGAGCTGTTTTTT.

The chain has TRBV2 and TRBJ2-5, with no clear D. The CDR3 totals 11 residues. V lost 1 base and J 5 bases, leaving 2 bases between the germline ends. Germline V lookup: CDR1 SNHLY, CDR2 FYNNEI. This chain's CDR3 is CASSEEETQYF. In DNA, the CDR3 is TGTGCCAGCAGTGAAGAGGAGACCCAGTACTTC.

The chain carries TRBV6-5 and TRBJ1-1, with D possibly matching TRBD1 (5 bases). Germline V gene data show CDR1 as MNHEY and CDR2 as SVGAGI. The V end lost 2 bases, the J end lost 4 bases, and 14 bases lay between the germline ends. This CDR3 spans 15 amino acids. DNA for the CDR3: TGTGCCAGCAGTTACGCGTTGTCAGGGTCCACTGAAGCTTTCTTT. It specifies CASSYALSGSTEAFF.

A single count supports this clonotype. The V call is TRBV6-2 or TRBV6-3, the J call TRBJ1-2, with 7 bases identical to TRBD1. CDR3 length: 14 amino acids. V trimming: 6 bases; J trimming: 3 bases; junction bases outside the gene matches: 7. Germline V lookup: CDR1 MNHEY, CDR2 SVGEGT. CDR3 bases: TGTGCCAGCAGAAACGACAGGGAGGACTATGGCTACACCTTC. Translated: CASRNDREDYGYTF.

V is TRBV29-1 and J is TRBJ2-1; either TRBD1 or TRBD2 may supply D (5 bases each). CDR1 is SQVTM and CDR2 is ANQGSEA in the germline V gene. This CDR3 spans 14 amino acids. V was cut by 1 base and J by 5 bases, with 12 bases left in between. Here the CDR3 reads CSVEARGPDNEQFF. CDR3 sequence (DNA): TGCAGCGTTGAAGCACGGGGACCCGACAATGAGCAGTTCTTC.

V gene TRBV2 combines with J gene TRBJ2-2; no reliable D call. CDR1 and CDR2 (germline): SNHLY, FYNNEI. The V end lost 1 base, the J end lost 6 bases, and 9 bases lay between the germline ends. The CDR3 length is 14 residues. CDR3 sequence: CASSEGNRAGELFF. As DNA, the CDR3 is TGTGCCAGCAGTGAAGGGAACCGGGCCGGGGAGCTGTTTTTT.

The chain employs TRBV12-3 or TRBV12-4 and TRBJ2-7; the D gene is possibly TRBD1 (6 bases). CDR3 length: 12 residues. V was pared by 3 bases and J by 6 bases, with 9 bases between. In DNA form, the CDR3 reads TGTGCCAGCAGTTTTGGCAGGGGCGAGCAGTACTTC. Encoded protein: CASSFGRGEQYF.

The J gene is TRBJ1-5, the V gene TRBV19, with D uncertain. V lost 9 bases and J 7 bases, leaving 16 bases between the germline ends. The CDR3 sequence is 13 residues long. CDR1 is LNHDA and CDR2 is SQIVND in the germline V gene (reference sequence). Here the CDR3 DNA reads TGTGCCAGCCAGGAGAGAGGTATACAGCCCCAGCATTTT. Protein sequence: CASQERGIQPQHF.

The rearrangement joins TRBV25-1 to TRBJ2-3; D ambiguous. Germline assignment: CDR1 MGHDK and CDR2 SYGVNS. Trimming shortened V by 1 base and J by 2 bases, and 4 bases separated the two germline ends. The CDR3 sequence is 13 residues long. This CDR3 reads CASSESITDTQYF. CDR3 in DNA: TGTGCCAGCAGTGAATCTATCACAGATACGCAGTATTTT. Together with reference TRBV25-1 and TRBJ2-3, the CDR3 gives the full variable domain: EADIYQTPRYLVIGTGKKITLECSQTMGHDKMYWYQQDPGMELHLIHYSYGVNSTEKGDLSSESTVSRIRTEHFPLTLESARPSHTSQYLCASSESITDTQYFGPGTRLTVL.

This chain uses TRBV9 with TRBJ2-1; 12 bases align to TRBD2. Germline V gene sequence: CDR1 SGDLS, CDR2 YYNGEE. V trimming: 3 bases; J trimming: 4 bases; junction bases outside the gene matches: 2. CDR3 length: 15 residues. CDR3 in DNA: TGTGCCAGCAGCGACACTAGCGGGGGGTACAATGAGCAGTTCTTC. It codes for CASSDTSGGYNEQFF.

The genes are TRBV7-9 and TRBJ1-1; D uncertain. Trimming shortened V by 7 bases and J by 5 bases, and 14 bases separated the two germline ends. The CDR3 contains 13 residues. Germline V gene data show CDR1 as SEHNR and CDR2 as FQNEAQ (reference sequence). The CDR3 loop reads CASTRGLGTEAFF. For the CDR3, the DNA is TGTGCCAGCACCCGCGGGCTGGGGACTGAAGCTTTCTTT.

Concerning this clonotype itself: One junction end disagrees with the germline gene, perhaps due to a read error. The CDR3 loop is CASSPTSAGGPTKYQETQYF. DNA of the CDR3: TGTGCTAGCTCACCCACCTCGGCGGGGGGGCCAACTAAGTACCAAGAGACCCAGTACTTC. This chain links TRBV18 with TRBJ2-5; 9 nucleotides align to TRBD2. The CDR3 sequence is 20 residues long. CDR1 is KGHSH and CDR2 is LQKENI in the germline V gene. The entire variable domain, with the rest obtained from reference TRBV18 and TRBJ2-5, is as follows: NAGVMQNPRHLVRRRGQEARLRCSPMKGHSHVYWYRQLPEEGLKFMVYLQKENIIDESGMPKERFSAEFPKEGPSILRIQQVVRGDSAAYFCASSPTSAGGPTKYQETQYFGPGTRLLVL.

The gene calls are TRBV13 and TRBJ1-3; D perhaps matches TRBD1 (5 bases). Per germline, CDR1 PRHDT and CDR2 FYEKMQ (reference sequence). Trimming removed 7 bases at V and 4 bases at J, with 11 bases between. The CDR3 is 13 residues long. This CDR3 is CASTREQGNTIYF. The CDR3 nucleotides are TGTGCCAGCACCAGGGAACAGGGAAACACCATATATTTT. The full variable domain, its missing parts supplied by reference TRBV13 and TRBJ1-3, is AAGVIQSPRHLIKEKRETATLKCYPIPRHDTVYWYQQGPGQDPQFLISFYEKMQSDKGSIPDRFSAQQFSDYHSELNMSSLELGDSALYFCASTREQGNTIYFGEGSWLTVV.

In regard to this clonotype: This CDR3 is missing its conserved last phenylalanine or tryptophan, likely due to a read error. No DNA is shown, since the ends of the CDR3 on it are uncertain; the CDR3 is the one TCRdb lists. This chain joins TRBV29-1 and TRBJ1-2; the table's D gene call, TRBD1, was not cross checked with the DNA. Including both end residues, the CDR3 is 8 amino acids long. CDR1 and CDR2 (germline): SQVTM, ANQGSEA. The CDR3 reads CSVFDSAL.

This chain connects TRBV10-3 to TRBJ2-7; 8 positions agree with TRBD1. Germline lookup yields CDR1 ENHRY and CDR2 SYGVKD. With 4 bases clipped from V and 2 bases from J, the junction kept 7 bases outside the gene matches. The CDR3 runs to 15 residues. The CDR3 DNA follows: TGTGCCATCAGTGTATCATTGGACAGGGCCTACGAGCAGTACTTC. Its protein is CAISVSLDRAYEQYF.

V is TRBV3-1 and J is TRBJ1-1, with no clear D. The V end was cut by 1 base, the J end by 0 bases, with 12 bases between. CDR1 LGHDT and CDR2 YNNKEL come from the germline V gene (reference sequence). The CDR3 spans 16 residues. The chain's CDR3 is CASSQASDYVNTEAFF. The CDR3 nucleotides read TGTGCCAGCAGCCAAGCGTCGGATTATGTGAACACTGAAGCTTTCTTT.

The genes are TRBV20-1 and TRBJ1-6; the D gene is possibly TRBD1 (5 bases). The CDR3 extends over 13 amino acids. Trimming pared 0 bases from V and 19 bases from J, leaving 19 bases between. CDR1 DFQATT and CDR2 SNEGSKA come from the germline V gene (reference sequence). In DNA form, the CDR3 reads TGCAGTGCTAGAGACGGGGACGTCGGAATTGGTCACTTT. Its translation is CSARDGDVGIGHF.

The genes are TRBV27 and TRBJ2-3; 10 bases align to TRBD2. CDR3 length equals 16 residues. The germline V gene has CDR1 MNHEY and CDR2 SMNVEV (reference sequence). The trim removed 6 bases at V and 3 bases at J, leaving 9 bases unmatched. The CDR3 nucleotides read TGTGCCAGCAGCCTCAATGGACTAGCGGCAACAGATACGCAGTATTTT. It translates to CASSLNGLAATDTQYF.

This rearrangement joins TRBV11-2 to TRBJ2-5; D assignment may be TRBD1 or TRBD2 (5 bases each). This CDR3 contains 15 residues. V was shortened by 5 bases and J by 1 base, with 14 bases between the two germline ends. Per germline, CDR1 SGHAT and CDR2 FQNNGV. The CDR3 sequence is CASSEGPGPQETQYF. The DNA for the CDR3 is TGTGCCAGCAGCGAGGGGCCGGGACCCCAAGAGACCCAGTACTTC.

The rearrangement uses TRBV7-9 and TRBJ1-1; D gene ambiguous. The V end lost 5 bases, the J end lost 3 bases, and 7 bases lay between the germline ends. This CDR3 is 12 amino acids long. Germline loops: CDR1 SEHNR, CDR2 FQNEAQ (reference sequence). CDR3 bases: TGTGCCAGCAGCCAGATGGACACTGAAGCTTTCTTT. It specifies CASSQMDTEAFF.

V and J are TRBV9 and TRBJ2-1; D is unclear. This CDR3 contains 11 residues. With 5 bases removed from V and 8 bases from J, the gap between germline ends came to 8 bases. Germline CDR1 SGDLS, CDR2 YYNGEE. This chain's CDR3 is CASSVGDEQFF. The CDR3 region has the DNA TGTGCCAGCAGTGTTGGCGATGAGCAGTTCTTC.

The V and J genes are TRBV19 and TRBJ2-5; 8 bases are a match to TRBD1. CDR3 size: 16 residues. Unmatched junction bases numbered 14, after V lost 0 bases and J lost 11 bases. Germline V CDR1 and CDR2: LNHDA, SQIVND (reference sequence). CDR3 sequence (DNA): TGTGCCAGTAGTATAGATATGGCGGCAGGGGGCGGAGTACAGTACTTC. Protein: CASSIDMAAGGGVQYF.

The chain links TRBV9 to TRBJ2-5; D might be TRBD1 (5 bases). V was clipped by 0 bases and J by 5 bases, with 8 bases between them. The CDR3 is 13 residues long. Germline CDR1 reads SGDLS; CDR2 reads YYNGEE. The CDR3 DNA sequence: TGTGCCAGCAGCGTAGGGGGCTCCGAGACCCAGTACTTC. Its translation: CASSVGGSETQYF.

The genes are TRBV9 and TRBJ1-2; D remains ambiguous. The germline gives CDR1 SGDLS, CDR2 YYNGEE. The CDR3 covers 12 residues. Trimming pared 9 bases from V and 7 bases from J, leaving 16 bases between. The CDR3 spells CATEEAAGGYTF. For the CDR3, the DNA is TGTGCCACCGAGGAGGCGGCTGGTGGCTACACCTTC.

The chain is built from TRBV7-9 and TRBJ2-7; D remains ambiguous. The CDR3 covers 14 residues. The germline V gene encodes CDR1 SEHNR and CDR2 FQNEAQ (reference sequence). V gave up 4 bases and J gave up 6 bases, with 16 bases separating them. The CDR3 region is CASSSTADPREQYF. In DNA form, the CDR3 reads TGTGCCAGCAGCTCGACCGCGGACCCTCGCGAGCAGTACTTC.

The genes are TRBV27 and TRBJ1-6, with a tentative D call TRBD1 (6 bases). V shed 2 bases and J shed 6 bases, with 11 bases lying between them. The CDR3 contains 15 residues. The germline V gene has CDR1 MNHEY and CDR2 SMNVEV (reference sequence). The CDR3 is CASSLTQGGNSPLHF. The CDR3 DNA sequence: TGTGCCAGCAGTTTAACACAGGGAGGTAATTCACCCCTCCACTTT.

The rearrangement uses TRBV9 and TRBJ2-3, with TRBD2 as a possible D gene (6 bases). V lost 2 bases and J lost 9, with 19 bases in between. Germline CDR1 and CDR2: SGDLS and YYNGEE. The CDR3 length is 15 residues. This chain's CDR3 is CASSVEGAASRTQYF. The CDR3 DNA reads TGTGCCAGCAGCGTGGAGGGCGCCGCGTCTCGCACGCAGTATTTT.